A selection of T cell receptor beta chains follows, all from one sample in a study of T cell changes during pregnancy in multiple sclerosis. Libraries were prepared by immunoSEQ multiplex PCR; TCRdb keeps only in-frame clonotypes and omits some of them. The data hold tens of thousands of clones, with approximately 94% observed a single time. The material was CD4+ T cells from peripheral blood mononuclear cells, obtained before pregnancy. The source of these receptors is a female donor with multiple sclerosis, enrolled in a pregnancy study. CDR3s include the opening cysteine and the closing phenylalanine or tryptophan. The order of the fields is D gene, clone size, V gene, J gene, CDR3 DNA, CDR3 protein. D genes are given only for firm matches. Rows may omit the clone size; those that give it use once, few, many or a size class.

D gene: TRBD2; clone size: NA; V gene: TRBV5-6; J gene: TRBJ2-3; CDR3 DNA: TGTGCCAGCAGCTTAAGAGCGGGAGTGGGTGTAGATACGCAGTATTTT; CDR3 protein: CASSLRAGVGVDTQYF
D gene: TRBD2; clone size: NA; V gene: TRBV4-1; J gene: TRBJ2-7; CDR3 DNA: TGCGCCAGCAGCCAAGACCAGCGGGGGGCGTACTCGGACTACGAGCAGTACTTC; CDR3 protein: CASSQDQRGAYSDYEQYF
D gene: NA; clone size: NA; V gene: TRBV19; J gene: TRBJ1-5; CDR3 DNA: TGTGCCAGTATGATAGGGGGAGGCAATCAGCCCCAGCATTTT; CDR3 protein: CASMIGGGNQPQHF
D gene: NA; clone size: NA; V gene: TRBV6-5; J gene: TRBJ1-4; CDR3 DNA: TGTGCCAGCAGTTACCAGGGGAGTCGGGAAAAACTGTTTTTT; CDR3 protein: CASSYQGSREKLFF
D gene: TRBD1; clone size: NA; V gene: TRBV9; J gene: TRBJ2-3; CDR3 DNA: TGTGCCAGCAGCGCGACAGGGACGAGGTCCACAGATACGCAGTATTTT; CDR3 protein: CASSATGTRSTDTQYF
D gene: TRBD2; clone size: NA; V gene: TRBV2; J gene: TRBJ2-7; CDR3 DNA: TGTGCCAGCAGTGAACGTTCGGGAGGTTCCGAGCAGTACTTC; CDR3 protein: CASSERSGGSEQYF
D gene: NA; clone size: NA; V gene: TRBV30; J gene: TRBJ1-5; CDR3 DNA: TGTGCCTGTCAAAAGGGGAACCAGGGGAGTCAGCCCCAGCATTTT; CDR3 protein: CACQKGNQGSQPQHF
D gene: NA; clone size: NA; V gene: TRBV10-3; J gene: TRBJ2-7; CDR3 DNA: TGTGCCATCAGTGGGACTTTTACCTACGAGCAGTACTTC; CDR3 protein: CAISGTFTYEQYF
D gene: TRBD1; clone size: NA; V gene: TRBV6-5; J gene: TRBJ1-3; CDR3 DNA: TGTGCCAGCAGTTACTCAGGGGGCGGTGGAAACACCATATATTTT; CDR3 protein: CASSYSGGGGNTIYF
D gene: NA; clone size: NA; V gene: TRBV28; J gene: TRBJ1-3; CDR3 DNA: TGTGCCAGCAGTTTAAGCCGCGTTGGGGGGGCTGGAAACACCATATATTTT; CDR3 protein: CASSLSRVGGAGNTIYF
D gene: TRBD1; clone size: NA; V gene: TRBV11-2; J gene: TRBJ2-4; CDR3 DNA: TGTGCCAGCAAGATGACAGGGGCGGGAAACATTCAGTACTTC; CDR3 protein: CASKMTGAGNIQYF
D gene: NA; clone size: NA; V gene: TRBV7-8; J gene: TRBJ1-4; CDR3 DNA: TGTGCCAGCATGGGCACAATTAATGAAAAACTGTTTTTT; CDR3 protein: CASMGTINEKLFF
D gene: NA; clone size: NA; V gene: TRBV20-1; J gene: TRBJ2-7; CDR3 DNA: TGCAGTGCTAGACTTAACTACGAGCAGTACTTC; CDR3 protein: CSARLNYEQYF
D gene: TRBD1; clone size: NA; V gene: TRBV5-8; J gene: TRBJ1-5; CDR3 DNA: TGTGCCAGCAGCCATGGACAGGGAAGCAATCAGCCCCAGCATTTT; CDR3 protein: CASSHGQGSNQPQHF
D gene: TRBD1; clone size: NA; V gene: TRBV2; J gene: TRBJ1-1; CDR3 DNA: TGTGCCAGCATCCCTATCACAGGGGAAACTGAAGCTTTCTTT; CDR3 protein: CASIPITGETEAFF
D gene: TRBD2; clone size: NA; V gene: TRBV19; J gene: TRBJ2-5; CDR3 DNA: TGTGCCAGTAGTATATTCGGCGGGAGGGCCCTGGAGACCCAGTACTTC; CDR3 protein: CASSIFGGRALETQYF
D gene: TRBD1; clone size: NA; V gene: TRBV6-1; J gene: TRBJ2-7; CDR3 DNA: TGTGCCAGCAGGGGCAGGGGGTACGAGCAGTACTTC; CDR3 protein: CASRGRGYEQYF
D gene: TRBD1; clone size: NA; V gene: TRBV19; J gene: TRBJ2-5; CDR3 DNA: TGTGCCAGTAGTATACGGACAGGGGGCAAAGAGACCCAGTACTTC; CDR3 protein: CASSIRTGGKETQYF
D gene: TRBD1; clone size: NA; V gene: TRBV27; J gene: TRBJ1-2; CDR3 DNA: TGTGCCAGCAGTTTTAGTACCTTTGACAGGGCGGGCTATGGCTACACCTTC; CDR3 protein: CASSFSTFDRAGYGYTF
D gene: TRBD2; clone size: NA; V gene: TRBV7-3; J gene: TRBJ2-1; CDR3 DNA: TGTGCCAGCAGCTTCCTAAATATAGCGGGGGGCTCGGACAATGAGCAGTTCTTC; CDR3 protein: CASSFLNIAGGSDNEQFF
D gene: NA; clone size: NA; V gene: TRBV7-3; J gene: TRBJ2-3; CDR3 DNA: TGTGCCAGCAGCCCGTTCCGGAGGGCGGGCACAGATACGCAGTATTTT; CDR3 protein: CASSPFRRAGTDTQYF
D gene: TRBD2; clone size: NA; V gene: TRBV4-2; J gene: TRBJ2-3; CDR3 DNA: TGTGCCAGCAGCCAAGAAGTCTCGAGCGGGAGGGCCAAGGGAACGCAGTATTTT; CDR3 protein: CASSQEVSSGRAKGTQYF
D gene: TRBD2; clone size: NA; V gene: TRBV27; J gene: TRBJ2-3; CDR3 DNA: TGTGCCAGCTGTCTAGCGGGGGGGGAGGATACGCAGTATTTT; CDR3 protein: CASCLAGGEDTQYF
D gene: TRBD1; clone size: NA; V gene: TRBV7-6; J gene: TRBJ2-1; CDR3 DNA: TGTGCCAGCAGCTGGCCGGGACAGGGGGCTACAGCGTTCTTC; CDR3 protein: CASSWPGQGATAFF
D gene: NA; clone size: NA; V gene: TRBV7-8; J gene: TRBJ1-3; CDR3 DNA: TGTGCCAGCAGCCTTCAAACCGGGTCTGGAAACACCATATATTTT; CDR3 protein: CASSLQTGSGNTIYF
D gene: TRBD1; clone size: few; V gene: TRBV2; J gene: TRBJ1-5; CDR3 DNA: TGTGCCAGCAGTAGGGACAGGGCGAATCAGCCCCAGCATTTT; CDR3 protein: CASSRDRANQPQHF
D gene: NA; clone size: NA; V gene: TRBV7-9; J gene: TRBJ1-2; CDR3 DNA: TGTGCCAGCAGGCGGGGAGGTCTCGGGGGCTACACCTTC; CDR3 protein: CASRRGGLGGYTF
D gene: NA; clone size: NA; V gene: TRBV28; J gene: TRBJ2-7; CDR3 DNA: TGTGCCAGCAGTTTACCTGGACAGCTATACGAGCAGTACTTC; CDR3 protein: CASSLPGQLYEQYF
D gene: TRBD1; clone size: NA; V gene: TRBV18; J gene: TRBJ1-3; CDR3 DNA: TGTGCCAGCTCACCAACGGGCCTTGGGACAGTTTCTGGAAACACCATATATTTT; CDR3 protein: CASSPTGLGTVSGNTIYF
D gene: TRBD2; clone size: NA; V gene: TRBV18; J gene: TRBJ2-1; CDR3 DNA: TGTGCCAGCTCAACGAGCGGGGCCTACAATGAGCAGTTCTTC; CDR3 protein: CASSTSGAYNEQFF
D gene: NA; clone size: NA; V gene: TRBV5-3; J gene: TRBJ1-4; CDR3 DNA: TGTGCCAGAAGATCGGGCGGGGGGGCAACTAATGAAAAACTGTTTTTT; CDR3 protein: CARRSGGGATNEKLFF
D gene: TRBD1; clone size: once; V gene: TRBV5-6; J gene: TRBJ1-4; CDR3 DNA: TGTGCCAGCAGCTTGACAGGGGCAAGTAATGAAAAACTGTTTTTT; CDR3 protein: CASSLTGASNEKLFF
D gene: NA; clone size: NA; V gene: TRBV19; J gene: TRBJ1-6; CDR3 DNA: TGTGCCAGTAGCCCGGCAGGAATACAAAGTTCACCCCTCCACTTT; CDR3 protein: CASSPAGIQSSPLHF
D gene: NA; clone size: NA; V gene: TRBV29-1; J gene: TRBJ2-1; CDR3 DNA: TGCAGCGTTGGTCCAGGCTACAATGAGCAGTTCTTC; CDR3 protein: CSVGPGYNEQFF
D gene: TRBD2; clone size: NA; V gene: TRBV6-4; J gene: TRBJ2-2; CDR3 DNA: TGTGCCAGCAGTGACCGGGGGGGGGCAACGAACACCGGGGAGCTGTTTTTT; CDR3 protein: CASSDRGGATNTGELFF
D gene: NA; clone size: NA; V gene: TRBV28; J gene: TRBJ1-5; CDR3 DNA: TGTGCCAGCAGTTTTACGGGGAGGACGAATCAGCCCCAGCATTTT; CDR3 protein: CASSFTGRTNQPQHF
D gene: NA; clone size: NA; V gene: TRBV7-2; J gene: TRBJ2-5; CDR3 DNA: TGTGCCAGCAGCCCGGGGAGCGGGCTTAAGGGAGCAGAGACCCAGTACTTC; CDR3 protein: CASSPGSGLKGAETQYF
D gene: TRBD1; clone size: NA; V gene: TRBV19; J gene: TRBJ2-7; CDR3 DNA: TGTGCCAGTAGTATCCGGGACAGTAACTCCTACGAGCAGTACTTC; CDR3 protein: CASSIRDSNSYEQYF
D gene: TRBD1; clone size: NA; V gene: TRBV6-4; J gene: TRBJ2-3; CDR3 DNA: TGTGCCAGCAGTCGGACAGGGGTAGCAGATACGCAGTATTTT; CDR3 protein: CASSRTGVADTQYF
D gene: NA; clone size: NA; V gene: TRBV7-9; J gene: TRBJ2-5; CDR3 DNA: TGTGCCAGCAGCCCCGGTGGGAGCAGGGGCCAAGAGACCCAGTACTTC; CDR3 protein: CASSPGGSRGQETQYF
D gene: TRBD1; clone size: NA; V gene: TRBV7-9; J gene: TRBJ1-1; CDR3 DNA: TGTGCCAGCAGCTTTAGTACAGGGGCAGCTTTCTTT; CDR3 protein: CASSFSTGAAFF
D gene: TRBD2; clone size: once; V gene: TRBV5-6; J gene: TRBJ2-7; CDR3 DNA: TGTGCCAGCAGTTCTCAACTCCGCCTGGGACTAGCGGGCTACGAGCAGTACTTC; CDR3 protein: CASSSQLRLGLAGYEQYF
D gene: NA; clone size: once; V gene: TRBV27; J gene: TRBJ1-2; CDR3 DNA: TGTGCCACCCGGGGTTGGGATGGCTACACCTTC; CDR3 protein: CATRGWDGYTF
D gene: TRBD2; clone size: NA; V gene: TRBV27; J gene: TRBJ2-1; CDR3 DNA: TGTGCCAGCAGTGACCCGACTAGCGGGCTAAAGAATGAGCAGTTCTTC; CDR3 protein: CASSDPTSGLKNEQFF
D gene: NA; clone size: NA; V gene: TRBV5-6; J gene: TRBJ2-7; CDR3 DNA: TGTGCCAGCAAGGCCCAAGGGGAAGCACCCTACGAGCAGTACTTC; CDR3 protein: CASKAQGEAPYEQYF
D gene: NA; clone size: NA; V gene: TRBV29-1; J gene: TRBJ1-1; CDR3 DNA: TGCAGCGCCGGACAGATGAACACTGAAGCTTTCTTT; CDR3 protein: CSAGQMNTEAFF
D gene: TRBD2; clone size: NA; V gene: TRBV7-6; J gene: TRBJ2-2; CDR3 DNA: TGTGCCAGCAGCTTAATTAGCGGGGGGAACACCGGGGAGCTGTTTTTT; CDR3 protein: CASSLISGGNTGELFF
D gene: NA; clone size: once; V gene: TRBV5-1; J gene: TRBJ2-6; CDR3 DNA: TGCGCCAGCAGCTTGGAACTCCTAGCCTCTGGGGCCAACGTCCTGACTTTC; CDR3 protein: CASSLELLASGANVLTF
D gene: NA; clone size: NA; V gene: TRBV27; J gene: TRBJ2-2; CDR3 DNA: TGTGCCAGCAGCCCTCTGCAGGTGAACACCGGGGAGCTGTTTTTT; CDR3 protein: CASSPLQVNTGELFF
D gene: NA; clone size: NA; V gene: TRBV6-5; J gene: TRBJ1-1; CDR3 DNA: TGTGCCAGCTTAAGAGGCCGGAACACTGAAGCTTTCTTT; CDR3 protein: CASLRGRNTEAFF
D gene: TRBD2; clone size: NA; V gene: TRBV6-1; J gene: TRBJ2-7; CDR3 DNA: TGTGCCAGCACTTCGGGGGGAGCGAACGAGCAGTACTTC; CDR3 protein: CASTSGGANEQYF
D gene: TRBD1; clone size: once; V gene: TRBV15; J gene: TRBJ1-1; CDR3 DNA: TGTGCCACCAGCAGAGATCACGGACAGGGACGGGGCATCGACACTGAAGCTTTCTTT; CDR3 protein: CATSRDHGQGRGIDTEAFF
D gene: TRBD1; clone size: NA; V gene: TRBV6-1; J gene: TRBJ1-3; CDR3 DNA: TGTGCCAGCAGCGCGACAGGGGGCAATGGAAACACCATATATTTT; CDR3 protein: CASSATGGNGNTIYF
D gene: NA; clone size: NA; V gene: TRBV6-1; J gene: TRBJ1-5; CDR3 DNA: TGTGCCAGCAGTGCAAGGGGCCTGATTCAGCCCCAGCATTTT; CDR3 protein: CASSARGLIQPQHF
D gene: NA; clone size: NA; V gene: TRBV5-8; J gene: TRBJ2-7; CDR3 DNA: TGTGCCAGCAGCTTAAGAGGGATCTCCTACGAGCAGTACTTC; CDR3 protein: CASSLRGISYEQYF
D gene: NA; clone size: NA; V gene: TRBV10-2; J gene: TRBJ2-3; CDR3 DNA: TGCGCCAGCAGTGAGTCAGGGGTCCAAACAGATACGCAGTATTTT; CDR3 protein: CASSESGVQTDTQYF
D gene: TRBD2; clone size: NA; V gene: TRBV30; J gene: TRBJ2-6; CDR3 DNA: TGTGCCTGGAGCTGGCGGGAGGCTGGGGCCAACGTCCTGACTTTC; CDR3 protein: CAWSWREAGANVLTF